The 9 T cell receptor beta chains listed next were all sequenced from one sample in a study of identical twins. TCRdb passed the 5' RACE reads through MiXCR, listing each CDR3 protein once. The sample contains about 470,000 distinct CDR3 sequences, approximately 24% of which appear only once. Separately, the same data were catalogued under a study of T cells expressing NK-cell markers.

Sample: CD4+ T cells sorted from blood. These receptors were obtained from a young woman in good health.

The chain recombines TRBV18 with TRBJ2-7; D is uncertain. CDR1 and CDR2 (germline): KGHSH, LQKENI. This CDR3 contains 13 residues. V lost 6 bases and J 4 bases, leaving 13 bases between the germline ends. This CDR3 reads CASSSPASYEQYF. The DNA of the CDR3 is TGTGCCAGCTCCAGCCCGGCTTCTTACGAGCAGTACTTC.

This chain joins TRBV7-2 and TRBJ2-5; D is unresolved. Looked up from germline, CDR1 is SGHTA and CDR2 is FQGNSA. V lost 5 bases and J lost 3, with 10 bases in between. The CDR3 is made up of 13 amino acids. In DNA, the CDR3 is TGTGCCAGCAGCCTGTTTGGTGAAGAGACCCAGTACTTC. This codes for CASSLFGEETQYF.

This clonotype was counted a few times. The chain has TRBV10-3 and TRBJ2-1, with TRBD2 identical over 11 bases. Trimming cost V 6 bases and J 5 bases; bases outside gene matches: 3. The germline gives CDR1 ENHRY, CDR2 SYGVKD. This CDR3 has 14 residues. CDR3 DNA: TGTGCCATCAGATCGGGACTAGCGGACAATGAGCAGTTCTTC. It yields the protein CAIRSGLADNEQFF.

The chain joins TRBV6-5 to TRBJ1-2; TRBD1 aligns across 7 bases. The V and J ends lost 1 base and 7 bases, in that order; junction bases with no gene match: 6. The CDR3 contains 14 residues. Germline V CDR1 and CDR2: MNHEY, SVGAGI. CDR3 in DNA: TGTGCCAGCAGTTACTTATCAGGGGGAGGTGGCTACACCTTC. Amino acids: CASSYLSGGGGYTF.

This clonotype was detected only a few times. The chain uses TRBV20-1 and TRBJ2-7, with a tentative D call TRBD2 (7 bases). The CDR3 runs to 12 residues. Germline CDR1 DFQATT, CDR2 SNEGSKA (reference sequence). V was cut by 5 bases and J by 7 bases, with 15 bases left in between. CDR3 DNA sequence: TGCAGTGCTTTCAGGGGAGGGAGGGAGCAGTACTTC. Translating gives CSAFRGGREQYF.

The genes are TRBV9 and TRBJ2-5; perhaps TRBD1 as D (5 bases). CDR1 and CDR2 (germline): SGDLS, YYNGEE. The CDR3 has 15 residues. V gave up 3 bases and J gave up 8 bases, with 20 bases separating them. The CDR3 loop is CASSGLGQGRGTQYF. As DNA, the CDR3 is TGTGCCAGCAGCGGGCTCGGCCAGGGTAGGGGTACCCAGTACTTC.

This chain joins TRBV5-1 and TRBJ2-7; 9 nucleotides match TRBD1. V shed 4 bases, J shed 2 bases, and the junction held 7 bases outside the gene matches. The CDR3 is 15 residues long. Germline assignment: CDR1 SGHRS and CDR2 YFSETQ. CDR3 loop: CASSPQQGATYEQYF. The CDR3 DNA reads TGCGCCAGCAGCCCACAACAGGGGGCCACCTACGAGCAGTACTTC. The full variable domain, completed using reference TRBV5-1 and TRBJ2-7, is KAGVTQTPRYLIKTRGQQVTLSCSPISGHRSVSWYQQTPGQGLQFLFEYFSETQRNKGNFPGRFSGRQFSNSRSEMNVSTLELGDSALYLCASSPQQGATYEQYFGPGTRLTVT.

This clonotype was observed at least ten times. This chain's CDR3 is CASRASGRSGEQFF. The DNA of the CDR3 is TGTGCCAGCAGGGCTAGCGGGAGGAGCGGTGAGCAGTTCTTC. This chain uses TRBV2 with TRBJ2-1, with 11 bases matching TRBD2. V trimming: 6 bases; J trimming: 9 bases; junction bases outside the gene matches: 7. CDR1 is SNHLY and CDR2 is FYNNEI in the germline V gene. The CDR3 has 14 residues.

V is TRBV20-1 and J is TRBJ1-2; 8 bases are a match to TRBD1. CDR3 length equals 13 residues. Unmatched junction bases numbered 9, after V lost 5 bases and J lost 7 bases. CDR1 DFQATT and CDR2 SNEGSKA come from the germline V gene (reference sequence). CDR3 region: CSAPGTGFSGYTF. For the CDR3, the DNA is TGCAGTGCTCCCGGGACAGGCTTTTCTGGCTACACCTTC.